This passage covers 31 T cell receptor beta chains from one sample sequenced in a study of Tregs in tolerant kidney transplant recipients. The table came from immunoSEQ multiplex PCR; TCRdb's copy has only in-frame clones and leaves some out. The sample shows tens of thousands of clones, roughly nine tenths of them seen only once. Recipients received nonmyeloablative bone marrow transplants from related graft donors, with transient mixed chimerism. The input for sequencing was CD8+ T cells from blood (PBMCs), taken 24 months after the transplant. The receptors were gathered from a human patient who received a combined kidney and bone marrow transplant. Some T cells may be supplied by the graft donor.

This chain connects TRBV19 to TRBJ2-3, with 10 bases aligning to TRBD2. Germline CDR1 is LNHDA and CDR2 is SQIVND (reference sequence). CDR3 length equals 16 residues. V lost 1 base and J lost 6; bases outside the gene matches: 7. The CDR3, as DNA: TGTGCCAGTAGTATAGCGGCCGGGACTAGCGCGGATACGCAGTATTTT. Translated, it gives CASSIAAGTSADTQYF.

This chain joins TRBV5-1 and TRBJ2-7, with 9 bases that match TRBD1. The germline gives CDR1 SGHRS, CDR2 YFSETQ. This CDR3 has 15 residues. J was trimmed by 5 bases and V by 7 bases; bases with no gene match: 13. The DNA for the CDR3 is TGCGCCAGCGGAAGAACCGGGACAGGGCTTAACGAGCAGTACTTC. As protein: CASGRTGTGLNEQYF.

Turning to this clone: A read error may produce the germline difference seen at one junction end. The chain joins TRBV14 to TRBJ1-2; no firm D call. Germline loops: CDR1 SGHDN, CDR2 FVKESK. The length of the CDR3 is 11 residues. CDR3 residues: CASSQGRVVAF. CDR3 in DNA: TGTGCCAGCAGCCAAGGTCGGGTAGTGGCCTTC.

The CDR3 bases are TGTGCCAGCAGCTTCCCTAGCGGGAGACGGCACTACGAGCAGTACTTC. It yields the protein CASSFPSGRRHYEQYF. This chain connects TRBV5-6 to TRBJ2-5, with 10 bases identical to TRBD2. With the DNA end fitting TRBJ2-7 better, the J assignment may be wrong. There are 16 residues in the CDR3. Germline CDR1 is SGHDT and CDR2 is YYEEEE.

V usage is TRBV28 and J usage is TRBJ2-1; 8 bases fit TRBD2. The CDR3 spans 15 residues. J lost 5 bases, V lost 2 bases, and 5 bases had no gene match. Germline V lookup: CDR1 MDHEN, CDR2 SYDVKM. The CDR3, as DNA: TGTGCCAGCAGTTTAATAGGCGGGGGGCACAATGAGCAGTTCTTC. This codes for CASSLIGGGHNEQFF.

CDR3 bases: TGTGCCAGCAGCCCCACAGTAGTAAGAACTGAAGCTTTCTTT. Its translation is CASSPTVVRTEAFF. The chain employs TRBV11-2 and TRBJ1-1, with no clear D. The germline V and J ends were trimmed by 5 bases and 5 bases, with 15 bases remaining between them. The CDR3 runs 14 residues. Germline lookup yields CDR1 SGHAT and CDR2 FQNNGV.

V is TRBV7-6 and J is TRBJ2-5; a weak D match, TRBD2 (6 bases). The CDR3 totals 16 residues. V shed 2 bases and J shed 0 bases, with 13 bases lying between them. From germline, CDR1 is SGHVS and CDR2 FNYEAQ. This CDR3 reads CASSLSARGDQETQYF. The CDR3 DNA reads as TGTGCCAGCAGCTTATCAGCGCGGGGTGACCAAGAGACCCAGTACTTC.

The rearrangement uses TRBV28 and TRBJ1-2, with D possibly TRBD1 on 5 matching bases. V was cut by 4 bases and J by 4 bases, with 10 bases left in between. The length of the CDR3 is 13 residues. CDR1 is MDHEN, CDR2 SYDVKM, per germline. CDR3 loop: CASSSGLSYGYTF. As DNA, the CDR3 is TGTGCCAGCAGTTCAGGGTTATCCTATGGCTACACCTTC.

This clone was detected only once. J is TRBJ2-7 and V is TRBV9; D is perhaps TRBD1 (6 bases). The CDR3 is 12 amino acids. Germline CDR1 reads SGDLS; CDR2 reads YYNGEE. The ends were cut back, 3 bases at V and 6 bases at J, with 10 bases in the middle. CDR3 protein: CASSATGTEQYF. The CDR3 region has the DNA TGTGCCAGCAGCGCTACAGGGACCGAGCAGTACTTC.

The genes are TRBV7-3 and TRBJ1-6, with D tentatively TRBD1 (5 bases). V lost 0 bases, J lost 11 bases, and 14 bases lay in between. CDR1 and CDR2 from the germline V gene are SGHTA and FQGTGA. This CDR3 is 15 amino acids long. The CDR3 protein is CASSLTGGDRAPLHF. DNA for the CDR3: TGTGCCAGCAGCTTAACGGGGGGGGATCGGGCACCCCTCCACTTT. Filled out from reference TRBV7-3 and TRBJ1-6, the complete variable domain reads GAGVSQTPSNKVTEKGKYVELRCDPISGHTALYWYRQSLGQGPEFLIYFQGTGAADDSGLPNDRFFAVRPEGSVSTLKIQRTERGDSAVYLCASSLTGGDRAPLHFGNGTRLTVT.

The rearrangement uses TRBV7-8 and TRBJ2-1; D might be TRBD2 (6 bases). CDR3 length: 15 amino acids. Trimming removed 5 bases from V and 3 bases from J, with 14 bases in between. Germline V gives CDR1 SGHVS, CDR2 FQNEAQ. CDR3 coding DNA: TGTGCCAGCAGCCCCCCTAGGGACTTCTACAATGAGCAGTTCTTC. It yields the protein CASSPPRDFYNEQFF.

The chain links TRBV27 to TRBJ1-2, with D perhaps matching TRBD1 (6 bases). CDR3 length: 14 amino acids. V was clipped by 4 bases and J by 4 bases, with 13 bases between them. Per germline, CDR1 MNHEY and CDR2 SMNVEV (reference sequence). The CDR3: CASSWAGASYGYTF. CDR3 bases: TGTGCCAGCAGTTGGGCAGGGGCTTCCTATGGCTACACCTTC.

The chain recombines TRBV7-2 with TRBJ2-3; D not resolved. Germline values: CDR1 SGHTA, CDR2 FQGNSA. V lost 6 bases and J lost 5, with 12 bases in between. The CDR3 has 13 amino acids. The CDR3 coding sequence is TGTGCCAGCAGTCCGAGACTTATAGATACGCAGTATTTT. Translated: CASSPRLIDTQYF.

The V call is TRBV9, the J call TRBJ2-3; a possible D gene is TRBD2 (7 bases). Germline lookup yields CDR1 SGDLS and CDR2 YYNGEE. The ends were cut back, 5 bases at V and 2 bases at J, with 15 bases in the middle. The CDR3 loop spans 15 amino acids. CDR3 in amino acids: CASRPRGGSTDTQYF. The CDR3 DNA reads as TGTGCCAGCAGGCCAAGGGGGGGCTCCACAGATACGCAGTATTTT. Full variable domain (missing parts from reference TRBV9 and TRBJ2-3): DSGVTQTPKHLITATGQRVTLRCSPRSGDLSVYWYQQSLDQGLQFLIQYYNGEERAKGNILERFSAQQFPDLHSELNLSSLELGDSALYFCASRPRGGSTDTQYFGPGTRLTVL.

This chain connects TRBV5-6 to TRBJ2-7; 7 bases fit TRBD1. The CDR3 extends over 15 amino acids. Germline V gene data show CDR1 as SGHDT and CDR2 as YYEEEE. V lost 4 bases, J lost 3 bases, and 10 bases stayed unmatched. The CDR3 DNA reads TGTGCCAGCAGCGCGGGTTGGGGACAGATCTACGAGCAGTACTTC. The encoded protein is CASSAGWGQIYEQYF.

CDR3 in DNA: TGTGCCAGCAGCGGTACAGGTTACGAGCAGTACTTC. As protein: CASSGTGYEQYF. The chain is built from TRBV5-4 and TRBJ2-7; maybe TRBD1 (5 bases). CDR1 is SGHNT, CDR2 YYREEE, per germline (reference sequence). The CDR3 is 12 residues long. Trimming cost V 4 bases and J 4 bases, with 9 bases left between them.

J is TRBJ2-1 and V is TRBV27; 13 nucleotides agree with TRBD2. The CDR3 runs 17 residues. Germline loops: CDR1 MNHEY, CDR2 SMNVEV (reference sequence). Losses at the gene ends were 4 bases for V and 6 bases for J; bases not matched to a gene: 9. The CDR3 is CASSSRTSGSGANEQFF. The CDR3 region has the DNA TGTGCCAGCAGTTCCCGGACTAGCGGGAGTGGTGCCAATGAGCAGTTCTTC.

V usage is TRBV11-2 and J usage is TRBJ2-7; tentative D call: TRBD2 (6 bases). The CDR3 runs to 15 residues. Germline lookup yields CDR1 SGHAT and CDR2 FQNNGV. V was shortened by 0 bases and J by 2 bases, with 11 bases between the two germline ends. Written as DNA, the CDR3 is TGTGCCAGCAGCTTAGATGATAGCGGTCCCTACGAGCAGTACTTC. Encoded protein: CASSLDDSGPYEQYF.

CDR3 in amino acids: CASSSSGGGYEQYF. The CDR3 DNA reads as TGTGCCAGTAGTTCCTCTGGCGGGGGCTACGAGCAGTACTTC. This rearrangement joins TRBV19 to TRBJ2-7, with 7 bases lining up with TRBD2. V lost 5 bases, J lost 3 bases, and 7 bases stayed unmatched. Germline assignment: CDR1 LNHDA and CDR2 SQIVND (reference sequence). This CDR3 has 14 residues.

The CDR3 DNA reads TGTGCCAGCAAACCTTACGGCTCCTACGAGCAGTACTTC. It specifies CASKPYGSYEQYF. The V call is TRBV27, the J call TRBJ2-7; D uncertain. CDR1 and CDR2 (germline): MNHEY, SMNVEV (reference sequence). V gave up 7 bases and J gave up 0 bases, with 10 bases separating them. This CDR3 is 13 amino acids long.

The count of this clone is one. J is TRBJ1-3 and V is TRBV23-1; 8 nucleotides match TRBD1. TRBV23-1 is an ORF, with its function uncertain. This CDR3 contains 19 residues. Trimming cost V 4 bases and J 0 bases; bases outside gene matches: 14. The CDR3 here is CASSPHPPQGAFSGNTIYF. The CDR3 DNA reads as TGCGCCAGCAGTCCACACCCCCCGCAGGGGGCTTTCTCTGGAAACACCATATATTTT.

The chain couples TRBV19 to TRBJ2-6, with a tentative D call TRBD1 (6 bases). Trimming stripped 2 bases from V and 0 bases from J, with 14 bases between. Looked up from germline, CDR1 is LNHDA and CDR2 is SQIVND (reference sequence). This CDR3 has 18 residues. CDR3 sequence reads: CASSISQGPFSGANVLTF. The DNA for the CDR3 is TGTGCCAGTAGTATATCTCAGGGGCCGTTCTCTGGGGCCAACGTCCTGACTTTC.

The chain couples TRBV2 to TRBJ2-2; possibly TRBD1 for D (6 bases). The germline V gene encodes CDR1 SNHLY and CDR2 FYNNEI. The V end lost 5 bases, the J end lost 7 bases, and 17 bases lay between the germline ends. The CDR3 consists of 15 residues. The CDR3 nucleotides are TGTGCCAGCAGTTTGCAGGGGCAGTCTGACGGGGAGCTGTTTTTT. Translated, it gives CASSLQGQSDGELFF.

The J gene is TRBJ1-1, the V gene TRBV19, with D hard to call. CDR3 length equals 12 residues. From germline, CDR1 is LNHDA and CDR2 SQIVND (reference sequence). The V end lost 1 base, the J end lost 7 bases, and 7 bases lay between the germline ends. The CDR3 sequence is CASSIADCEAFF. The CDR3 DNA reads as TGTGCCAGTAGTATAGCTGACTGTGAAGCTTTCTTT.

Comments on this clone: In the same sample, other DNA sequences code for this CDR3. The chain joins TRBV6-1 to TRBJ2-7; 7 bases line up with TRBD1. CDR1 MNHNS and CDR2 SASEGT come from the germline V gene. The V gene end was trimmed by 2 bases and the J gene end by 1 base; junction bases not matched to a gene: 2. This CDR3 is 14 amino acids long. CDR3 region: CASSEYRGSYEQYF. The CDR3, as DNA: TGTGCCAGCAGTGAATACAGGGGTTCCTACGAGCAGTACTTC.

The chain recombines TRBV7-2 with TRBJ1-1; the D gene is possibly TRBD1 (6 bases). V lost 0 bases and J 5 bases, leaving 16 bases between the germline ends. From germline, CDR1 is SGHTA and CDR2 FQGNSA. The CDR3 has 16 residues. CDR3 sequence: CASSLAVIQGGTEAFF. In nucleotides, the CDR3 is TGTGCCAGCAGCTTAGCTGTCATACAGGGAGGGACTGAAGCTTTCTTT.

The CDR3 sequence: CASSIPPPGLALTGEQYF. CDR3 nucleotides: TGCGCCAGCAGCATCCCCCCCCCGGGACTAGCGTTGACGGGGGAGCAGTACTTC. The chain joins TRBV4-1 to TRBJ2-7; TRBD2 agrees at 10 bases. The CDR3 length is 18 residues. Germline CDR1 and CDR2: MGHRA and YSYEKL. J lost 7 bases, V lost 5 bases, and 20 bases had no gene match.

The V and J genes are TRBV7-2 and TRBJ2-3, with 8 nucleotides matching TRBD2. The CDR3 extends over 13 amino acids. Germline CDR1 and CDR2: SGHTA and FQGNSA. Trimming removed 2 bases from V and 9 bases from J; junction bases left unmatched: 4. For the CDR3, the DNA is TGTGCCAGCAGCTTACTGTTAGCGGGGACGCAGTATTTT. This translates into CASSLLLAGTQYF.

The rearrangement joins TRBV6-5 to TRBJ2-7; 10 bases agree with TRBD1. The CDR3 length is 14 residues. CDR1 is MNHEY and CDR2 is SVGAGI in the germline V gene. With 5 bases clipped from V and 3 bases from J, the junction kept 4 bases outside the gene matches. The CDR3 loop reads CASSPGTGDYEQYF. CDR3 bases: TGTGCCAGCAGTCCCGGGACAGGGGACTACGAGCAGTACTTC.

The J gene is TRBJ1-2, the V gene TRBV7-9, with D perhaps TRBD1 (5 bases). Trimming cost V 5 bases and J 7 bases, with 14 bases left between them. Germline values: CDR1 SEHNR, CDR2 FQNEAQ (reference sequence). This CDR3 is 13 amino acids long. The DNA for the CDR3 is TGTGCCAGCAGCCCAGGACACCCGGCTGGCTACACCTTC. This sequence encodes CASSPGHPAGYTF.

In this sample, this clone turned up a few times. V usage is TRBV6-7 and J usage is TRBJ2-7; D gene uncertain. TRBV6-7 is an ORF, with its function uncertain. The CDR3 length is 12 residues. V dropped 11 bases and J dropped 5 bases, with 16 bases sitting between them. CDR3 coding DNA: TGTGCCTTGCCATCCCGCCGGGACGAGCAGTACTTC. Its translation is CALPSRRDEQYF.